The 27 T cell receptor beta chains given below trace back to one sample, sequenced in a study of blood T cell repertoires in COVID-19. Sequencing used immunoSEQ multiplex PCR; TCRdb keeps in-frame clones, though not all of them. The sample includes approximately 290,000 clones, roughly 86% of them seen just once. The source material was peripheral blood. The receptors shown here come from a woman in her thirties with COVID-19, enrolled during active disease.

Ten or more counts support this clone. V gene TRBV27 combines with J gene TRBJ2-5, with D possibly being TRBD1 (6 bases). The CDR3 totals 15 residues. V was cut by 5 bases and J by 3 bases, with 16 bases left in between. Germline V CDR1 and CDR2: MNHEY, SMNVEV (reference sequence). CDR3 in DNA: TGTGCCAGCAGTCGCTCGACAGGTCTGAAAGAGACCCAGTACTTC. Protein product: CASSRSTGLKETQYF.

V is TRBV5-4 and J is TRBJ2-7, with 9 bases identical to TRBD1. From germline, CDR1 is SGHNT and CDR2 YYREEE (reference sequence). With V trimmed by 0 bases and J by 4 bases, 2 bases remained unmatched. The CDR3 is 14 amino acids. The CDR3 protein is CASSLDRGLYEQYF. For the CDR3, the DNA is TGTGCCAGCAGCTTGGACAGGGGGCTGTACGAGCAGTACTTC.

The CDR3: CASSSQYERITDTQYF. In DNA form, the CDR3 reads TGTGCCAGCAGCTCCCAATATGAGCGAATCACAGATACGCAGTATTTT. The rearrangement joins TRBV11-3 to TRBJ2-3; D gene ambiguous. There are 16 residues in the CDR3. Trimming removed 4 bases from V and 2 bases from J, with 16 bases in between. Looked up from germline, CDR1 is SGHNT and CDR2 is YENEEA.

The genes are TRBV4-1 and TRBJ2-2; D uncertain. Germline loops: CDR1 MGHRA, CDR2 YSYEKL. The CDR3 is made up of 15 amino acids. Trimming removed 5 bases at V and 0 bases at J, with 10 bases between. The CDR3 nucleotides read TGCGCCAGCAGCGTGGGCACCGCGAACACCGGGGAGCTGTTTTTT. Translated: CASSVGTANTGELFF.

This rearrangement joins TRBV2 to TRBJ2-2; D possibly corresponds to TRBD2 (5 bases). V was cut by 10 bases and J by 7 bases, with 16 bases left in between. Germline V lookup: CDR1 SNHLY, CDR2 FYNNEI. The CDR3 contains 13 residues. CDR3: CATRGWDVGELFF. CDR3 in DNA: TGTGCCACCCGGGGATGGGATGTCGGGGAGCTGTTTTTT.

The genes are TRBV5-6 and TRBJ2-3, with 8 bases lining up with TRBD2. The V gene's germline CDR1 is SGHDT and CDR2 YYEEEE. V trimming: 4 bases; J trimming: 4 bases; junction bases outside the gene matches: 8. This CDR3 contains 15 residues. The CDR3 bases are TGTGCCAGCAGCACGGGACTAGGGTTTGCAGATACGCAGTATTTT. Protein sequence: CASSTGLGFADTQYF.

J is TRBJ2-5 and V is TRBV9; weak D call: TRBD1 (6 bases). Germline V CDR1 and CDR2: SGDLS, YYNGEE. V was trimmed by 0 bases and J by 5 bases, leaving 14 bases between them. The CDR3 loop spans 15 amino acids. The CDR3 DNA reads TGTGCCAGCAGCGTAGTCGACAGGTTCTGGGAGACCCAGTACTTC. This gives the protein CASSVVDRFWETQYF.

In DNA, the CDR3 is TGTGCCAGCAGCCTGACACCTAATAATTCACCCCTCCACTTT. Its translation: CASSLTPNNSPLHF. The rearrangement uses TRBV6-2 or TRBV6-3 and TRBJ1-6; D gene uncertain. The CDR3 extends over 14 amino acids. Trimming took 6 bases from V and 5 from J, leaving 11 bases between them. Germline values: CDR1 MNHEY, CDR2 SVGEGT.

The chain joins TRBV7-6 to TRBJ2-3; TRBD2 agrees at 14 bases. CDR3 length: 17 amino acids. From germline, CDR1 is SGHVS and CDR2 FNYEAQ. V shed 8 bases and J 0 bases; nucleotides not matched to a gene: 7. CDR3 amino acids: CASSGLAGGYSTDTQYF. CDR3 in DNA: TGTGCCAGCTCCGGACTAGCGGGGGGCTATAGCACAGATACGCAGTATTTT.

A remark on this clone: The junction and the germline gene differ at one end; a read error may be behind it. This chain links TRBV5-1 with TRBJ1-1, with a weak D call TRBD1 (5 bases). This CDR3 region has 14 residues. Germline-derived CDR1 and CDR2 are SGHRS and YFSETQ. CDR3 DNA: TGCGCCAGCAGCTTTGGCAGGGCGAACGCTGAAGCTTTCTTT. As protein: CASSFGRANAEAFF.

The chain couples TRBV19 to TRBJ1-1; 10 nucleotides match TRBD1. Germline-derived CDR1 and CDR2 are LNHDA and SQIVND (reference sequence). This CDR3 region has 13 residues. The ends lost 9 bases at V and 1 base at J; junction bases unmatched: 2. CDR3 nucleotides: TGTGCCAGCGGACAGGGGGAGAACACTGAAGCTTTCTTT. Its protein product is CASGQGENTEAFF.

This CDR3 reads CASSSTEGYEQYF. The CDR3 region has the DNA TGTGCCAGCAGCTCAACAGAAGGCTACGAGCAGTACTTC. The chain combines TRBV7-6 with TRBJ2-7; D is unclear. The CDR3 has 13 residues. V was trimmed by 4 bases and J by 3 bases, leaving 10 bases between them. Germline lookup yields CDR1 SGHVS and CDR2 FNYEAQ.

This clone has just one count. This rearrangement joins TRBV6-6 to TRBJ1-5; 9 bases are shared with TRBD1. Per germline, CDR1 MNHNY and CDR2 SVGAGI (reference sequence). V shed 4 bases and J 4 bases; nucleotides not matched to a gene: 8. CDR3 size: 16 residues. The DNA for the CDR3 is TGTGCCAGCAGTTCCCCAAGAGACAGGGGGAATCAGCCCCAGCATTTT. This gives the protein CASSSPRDRGNQPQHF.

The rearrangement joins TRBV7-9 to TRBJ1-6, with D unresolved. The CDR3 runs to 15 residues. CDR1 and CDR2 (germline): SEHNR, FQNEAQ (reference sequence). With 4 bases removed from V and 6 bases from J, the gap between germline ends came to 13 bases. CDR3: CASSSGSRLNSPLHF. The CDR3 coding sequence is TGTGCCAGCAGCTCCGGCTCTAGACTTAATTCACCCCTCCACTTT.

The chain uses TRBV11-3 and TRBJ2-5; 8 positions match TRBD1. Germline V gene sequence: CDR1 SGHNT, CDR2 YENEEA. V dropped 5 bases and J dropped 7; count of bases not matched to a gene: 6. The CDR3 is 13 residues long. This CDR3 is CASSPDRGGTQYF. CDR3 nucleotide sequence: TGTGCCAGCAGCCCCGACAGGGGAGGGACCCAGTACTTC.

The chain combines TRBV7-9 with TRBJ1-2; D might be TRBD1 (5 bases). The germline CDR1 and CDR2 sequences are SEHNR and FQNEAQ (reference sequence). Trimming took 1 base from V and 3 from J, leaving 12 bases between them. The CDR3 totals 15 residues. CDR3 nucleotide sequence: TGTGCCAGCAGCTTAGGTAGGGGATCTGACTATGGCTACACCTTC. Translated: CASSLGRGSDYGYTF.

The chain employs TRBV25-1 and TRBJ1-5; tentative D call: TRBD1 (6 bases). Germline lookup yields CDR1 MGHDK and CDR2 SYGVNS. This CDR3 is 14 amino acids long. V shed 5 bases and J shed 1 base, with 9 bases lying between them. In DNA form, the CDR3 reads TGTGCCAGCAGTTTCAGGGGAAGCAATCAGCCCCAGCATTTT. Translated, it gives CASSFRGSNQPQHF.

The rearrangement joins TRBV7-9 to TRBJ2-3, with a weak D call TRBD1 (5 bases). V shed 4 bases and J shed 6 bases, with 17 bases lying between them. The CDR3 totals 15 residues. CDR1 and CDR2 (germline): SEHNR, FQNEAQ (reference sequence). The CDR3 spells CASSSSSLGADTQYF. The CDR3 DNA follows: TGTGCCAGCAGCTCATCTTCCTTAGGGGCCGATACGCAGTATTTT.

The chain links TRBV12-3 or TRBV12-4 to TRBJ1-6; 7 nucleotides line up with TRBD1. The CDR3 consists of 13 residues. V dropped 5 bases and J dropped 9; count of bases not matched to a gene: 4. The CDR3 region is CASSPGQVSPLHF. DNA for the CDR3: TGTGCCAGCAGTCCCGGACAGGTTTCACCCCTCCACTTT.

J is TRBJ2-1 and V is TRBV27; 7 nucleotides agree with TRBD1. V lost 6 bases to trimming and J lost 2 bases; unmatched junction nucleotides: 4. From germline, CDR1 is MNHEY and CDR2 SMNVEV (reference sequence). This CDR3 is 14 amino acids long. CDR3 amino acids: CASRGTDTYNEQFF. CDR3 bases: TGTGCCAGCAGAGGGACAGATACCTACAATGAGCAGTTCTTC.

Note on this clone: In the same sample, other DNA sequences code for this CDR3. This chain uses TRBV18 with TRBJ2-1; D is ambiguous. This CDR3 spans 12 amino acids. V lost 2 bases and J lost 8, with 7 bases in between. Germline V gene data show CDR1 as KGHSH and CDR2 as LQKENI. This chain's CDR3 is CASSPSSDEQFF. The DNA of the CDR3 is TGTGCCAGCTCACCATCTTCGGATGAGCAGTTCTTC.

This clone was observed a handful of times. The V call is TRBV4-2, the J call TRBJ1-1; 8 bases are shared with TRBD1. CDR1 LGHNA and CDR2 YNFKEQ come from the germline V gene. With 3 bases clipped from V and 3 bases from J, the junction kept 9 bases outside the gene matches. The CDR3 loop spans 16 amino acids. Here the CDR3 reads CASSQDRVNLDTEAFF. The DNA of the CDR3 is TGTGCCAGCAGCCAGGACAGGGTAAATTTGGACACTGAAGCTTTCTTT.

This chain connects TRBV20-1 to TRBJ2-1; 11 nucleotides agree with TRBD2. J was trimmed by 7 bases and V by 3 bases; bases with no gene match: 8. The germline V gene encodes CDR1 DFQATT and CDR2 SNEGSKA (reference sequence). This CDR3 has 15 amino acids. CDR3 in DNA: TGCAGTGCTAGTACCGGACTAGCGGGCACTAATGAGCAGTTCTTC. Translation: CSASTGLAGTNEQFF.

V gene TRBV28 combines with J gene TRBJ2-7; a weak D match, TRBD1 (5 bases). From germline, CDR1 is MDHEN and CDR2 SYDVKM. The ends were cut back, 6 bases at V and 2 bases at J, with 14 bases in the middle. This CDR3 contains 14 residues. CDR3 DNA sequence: TGTGCCAGCAGACGAACAGGACGAACCTACGAGCAGTACTTC. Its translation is CASRRTGRTYEQYF.

The CDR3 loop reads CASSLGGGGGTEAFF. CDR3 coding DNA: TGTGCCAGCAGCTTGGGGGGTGGAGGTGGAACTGAAGCTTTCTTT. The rearrangement links TRBV5-5 to TRBJ1-1; D remains ambiguous. This CDR3 has 15 amino acids. Per the germline V gene, CDR1 is SGHKS and CDR2 is YYEKEE (reference sequence). V lost 0 bases to trimming and J lost 5 bases, with 14 bases between them.

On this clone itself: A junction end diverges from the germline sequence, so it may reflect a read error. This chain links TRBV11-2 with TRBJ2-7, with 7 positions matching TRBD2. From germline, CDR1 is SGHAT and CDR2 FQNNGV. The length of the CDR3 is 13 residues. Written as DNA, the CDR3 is TGTGCCAGCAGTTTACCCCCCCAAGCGGGAATCGACTTC. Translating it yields CASSLPPQAGIDF.

The CDR3 loop reads CASSSTRDGGAYEQFF. CDR3 nucleotides: TGTGCCAGCAGCTCCACTCGGGACGGGGGGGCCTATGAGCAGTTCTTC. The rearrangement joins TRBV11-2 to TRBJ2-1; 8 nucleotides match TRBD2. The V segment lost 4 bases and the J segment 8 bases; nucleotides outside the gene matches: 13. Per germline, CDR1 SGHAT and CDR2 FQNNGV. The CDR3 extends over 16 amino acids.